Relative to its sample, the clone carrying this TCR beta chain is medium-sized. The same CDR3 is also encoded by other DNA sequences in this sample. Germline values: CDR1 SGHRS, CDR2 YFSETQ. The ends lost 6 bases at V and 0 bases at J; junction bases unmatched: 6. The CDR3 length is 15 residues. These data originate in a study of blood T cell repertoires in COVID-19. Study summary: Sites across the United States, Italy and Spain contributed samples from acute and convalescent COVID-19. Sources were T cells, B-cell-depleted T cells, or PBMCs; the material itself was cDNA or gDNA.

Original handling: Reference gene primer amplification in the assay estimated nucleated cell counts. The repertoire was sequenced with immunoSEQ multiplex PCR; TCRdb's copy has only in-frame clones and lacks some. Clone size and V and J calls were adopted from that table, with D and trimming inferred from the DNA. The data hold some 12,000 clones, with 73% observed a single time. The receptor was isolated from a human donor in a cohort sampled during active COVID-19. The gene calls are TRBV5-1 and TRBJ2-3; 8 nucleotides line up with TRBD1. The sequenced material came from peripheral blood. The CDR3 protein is CASTTRQGSTDTQYF. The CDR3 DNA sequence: TGCGCCAGCACGACTCGACAGGGGAGCACAGATACGCAGTATTTT. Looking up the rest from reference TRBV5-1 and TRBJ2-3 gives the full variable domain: KAGVTQTPRYLIKTRGQQVTLSCSPISGHRSVSWYQQTPGQGLQFLFEYFSETQRNKGNFPGRFSGRQFSNSRSEMNVSTLELGDSALYLCASTTRQGSTDTQYFGPGTRLTVL.